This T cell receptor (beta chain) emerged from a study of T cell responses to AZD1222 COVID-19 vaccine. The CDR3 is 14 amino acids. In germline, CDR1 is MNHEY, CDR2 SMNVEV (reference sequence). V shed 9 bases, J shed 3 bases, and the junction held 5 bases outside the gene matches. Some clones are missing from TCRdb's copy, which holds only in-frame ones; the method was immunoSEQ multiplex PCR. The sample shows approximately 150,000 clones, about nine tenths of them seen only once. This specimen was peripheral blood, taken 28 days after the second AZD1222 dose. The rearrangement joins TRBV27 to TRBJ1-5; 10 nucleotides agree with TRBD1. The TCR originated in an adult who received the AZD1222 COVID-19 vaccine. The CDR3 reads CASWDRGFNQPQHF. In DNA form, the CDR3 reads TGTGCCAGTTGGGACAGGGGATTCAATCAGCCCCAGCATTTT.